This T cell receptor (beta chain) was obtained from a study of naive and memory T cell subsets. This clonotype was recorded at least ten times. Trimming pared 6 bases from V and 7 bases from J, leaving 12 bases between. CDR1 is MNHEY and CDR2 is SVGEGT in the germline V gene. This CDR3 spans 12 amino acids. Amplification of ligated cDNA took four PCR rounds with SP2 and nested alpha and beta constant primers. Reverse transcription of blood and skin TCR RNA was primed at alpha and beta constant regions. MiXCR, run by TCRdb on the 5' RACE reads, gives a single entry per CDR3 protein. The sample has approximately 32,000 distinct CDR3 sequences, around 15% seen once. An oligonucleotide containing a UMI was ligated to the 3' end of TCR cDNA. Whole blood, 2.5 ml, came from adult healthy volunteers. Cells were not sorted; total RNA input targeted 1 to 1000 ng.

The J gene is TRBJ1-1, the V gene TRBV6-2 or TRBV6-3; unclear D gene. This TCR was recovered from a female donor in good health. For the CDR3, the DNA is TGTGCCAGCAGCCGGGCCATATATGAAGCTTTCTTT. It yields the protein CASSRAIYEAFF.